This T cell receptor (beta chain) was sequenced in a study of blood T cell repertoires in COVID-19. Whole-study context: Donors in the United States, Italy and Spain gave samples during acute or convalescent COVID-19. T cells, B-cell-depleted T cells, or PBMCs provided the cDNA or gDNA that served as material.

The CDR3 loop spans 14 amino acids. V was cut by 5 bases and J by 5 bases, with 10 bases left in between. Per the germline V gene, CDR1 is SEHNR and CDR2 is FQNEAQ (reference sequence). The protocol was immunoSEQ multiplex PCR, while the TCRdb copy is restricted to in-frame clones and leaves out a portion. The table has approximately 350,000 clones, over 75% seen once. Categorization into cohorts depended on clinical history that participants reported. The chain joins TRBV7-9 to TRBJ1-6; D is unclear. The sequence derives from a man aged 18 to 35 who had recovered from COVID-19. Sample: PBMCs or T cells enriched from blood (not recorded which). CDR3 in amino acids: CASSQEQNNSPLHF. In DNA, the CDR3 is TGTGCCAGCAGCCAGGAACAGAATAATTCACCCCTCCACTTT. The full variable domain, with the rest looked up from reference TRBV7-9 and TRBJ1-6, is DTGVSQNPRHKITKRGQNVTFRCDPISEHNRLYWYRQTLGQGPEFLTYFQNEAQLEKSRLLSDRFSAERPKGSFSTLEIQRTEQGDSAMYLCASSQEQNNSPLHFGNGTRLTVT.